What follows describes a single T cell receptor (beta chain). Its target is unknown. The record originates from a study of ipilimumab plus nivolumab after autologous stem cell transplantation. Study-wide background: Patients received a median of about five ipilimumab and roughly eight nivolumab doses. Study-wide points: The authors say TCR, Treg and microbiome findings warrant further study.

Data came from immunoSEQ multiplex PCR; TCRdb stores just in-frame clones and leaves some out. This sample has around 13,000 clones, with 55% to 85% found just once. This CDR3 spans 13 amino acids. The V and J ends lost 10 bases and 0 bases, in that order; junction bases with no gene match: 3. Germline V gene lookup returns CDR1 SNHLY and CDR2 FYNNEI. Patients got ipilimumab 1 mg/kg beginning 14 to 28 days post-transplant. This material consisted of PBMCs, taken in a trial of ipilimumab plus nivolumab as post-transplant consolidation. This rearrangement joins TRBV2 to TRBJ2-7; 10 nucleotides line up with TRBD2. The sequence was collected from a male donor with diffuse large B-cell lymphoma. Here the CDR3 reads CATSGSHSYEQYF. As DNA, the CDR3 is TGTGCCACTAGCGGGAGTCACTCCTACGAGCAGTACTTC.